The rows below give T cell receptor beta chains drawn from one sample of a study of blood T cells in healthy people across ages. TCRdb reanalysed the 5' RACE reads using MiXCR and keeps one entry per CDR3 protein. The sample lists about 1.7 million distinct CDR3 sequences; about 30% were seen once. Material for sequencing was blood. All receptors derive from a woman under 40 in good health. CDR3s include the opening cysteine and the closing phenylalanine or tryptophan. D genes are given only for firm matches. Where a row states a size, it is once, few, many or the class of an expanded clone; other rows omit it.

clone size	V gene	CDR3 length	D gene	J gene	CDR3 protein	CDR3 DNA
NA	TRBV9	13	NA	TRBJ2-4	CASSSRGYNEQYF	TGTGCCAGCAGCAGCAGGGGCTACAATGAGCAGTACTTC
NA	TRBV13	15	NA	TRBJ2-1	CASLPGGSSYNEQFF	TGTGCCAGCCTACCAGGGGGGAGCTCCTACAATGAGCAGTTCTTC
NA	TRBV20-1	13	TRBD1	TRBJ1-1	CSATPGQGPEAFF	TGCAGTGCTACACCGGGACAGGGGCCTGAAGCTTTCTTT
NA	TRBV5-6	15	NA	TRBJ2-1	CASSHQGSPYNEQFF	TGTGCCAGCAGTCATCAGGGCTCCCCCTACAATGAGCAGTTCTTC
NA	TRBV6-6	14	NA	TRBJ1-1	CASRDKWAGGEAFF	TGTGCCAGCAGGGACAAATGGGCAGGTGGGGAAGCTTTCTTT
NA	TRBV20-1	15	NA	TRBJ2-1	CSASPSDSRRGEQFF	TGCAGTGCTAGCCCCTCGGACTCCAGGCGAGGAGAGCAGTTCTTC
NA	TRBV2	14	TRBD2	TRBJ2-1	CASSDSGGLGEQFF	TGTGCCAGCAGTGACAGCGGGGGGCTGGGTGAGCAGTTCTTC
NA	TRBV6-6	16	TRBD1	TRBJ1-2	CASSYRGDRGHYGCTF	TGTGCCAGCAGTTACCGGGGGGACAGGGGGCACTATGGCTGCACCTTC
many	TRBV29-1	12	TRBD1	TRBJ1-2	CSVSLQGDGYTF	TGCAGCGTCTCTTTGCAGGGGGATGGCTACACCTTC
many	TRBV13	13	NA	TRBJ2-5	CASSLLPGETQYF	TGTGCCAGCAGCTTGCTGCCGGGGGAGACCCAGTACTTC
NA	TRBV5-1	14	TRBD1	TRBJ1-4	CASSSRTGSEKLFF	TGCGCCAGCAGCTCCCGGACAGGGAGTGAAAAACTGTTTTTT
NA	TRBV12-3/TRBV12-4	14	TRBD1	TRBJ1-2	CASRVTGGADGYTF	TGTGCCAGCAGGGTTACAGGGGGCGCGGATGGCTACACCTTC
NA	TRBV3-1	13	NA	TRBJ2-7	CASSQDVRSEQYF	TGTGCCAGCAGCCAAGATGTGCGGAGCGAGCAGTACTTC
few	TRBV2	14	NA	TRBJ2-5	CASSENGTPSVQYF	TGTGCCAGCAGTGAAAACGGTACTCCTTCTGTGCAGTACTTC
few	TRBV2	16	TRBD2	TRBJ2-5	CASSTPGLAGWDEQYF	TGTGCCAGCAGCACCCCGGGACTAGCGGGGTGGGATGAGCAGTACTTC
NA	TRBV10-3	15	NA	TRBJ2-7	CATAGTELLPNEQYF	TGTGCCACCGCCGGGACGGAACTCCTCCCCAACGAGCAGTACTTC
few	TRBV20-1	15	NA	TRBJ2-7	CSARDWGRDPYEQYF	TGCAGTGCTAGAGATTGGGGTCGGGACCCCTACGAGCAGTACTTC
NA	TRBV20-1	12	NA	TRBJ2-7	CSAWGSKDEQYF	TGCAGTGCATGGGGGAGTAAAGACGAGCAGTACTTC
few	TRBV5-6	15	TRBD2	TRBJ2-1	CASSLMWEGLNEQFF	TGTGCCAGCAGCTTGATGTGGGAGGGCCTAAATGAGCAGTTCTTC
few	TRBV5-1	15	TRBD2	TRBJ2-3	CASSLEASGGDTQYF	TGCGCCAGCAGCTTGGAGGCTAGCGGGGGAGATACGCAGTATTTT
few	TRBV5-1	15	NA	TRBJ2-3	CASSLGGMSTDTQYF	TGCGCCAGCAGCTTGGGGGGGATGAGCACAGATACGCAGTATTTT
NA	TRBV5-1	14	NA	TRBJ2-1	CASSPPRRINEQFF	TGCGCCAGCAGCCCCCCACGACGGATAAATGAGCAGTTCTTC
few	TRBV24-1	15	TRBD1	TRBJ1-2	CATSGRGQGVGGYTF	TGTGCCACCAGTGGTCGGGGACAGGGAGTTGGTGGCTACACCTTC
NA	TRBV5-1	17	NA	TRBJ2-3	CASSSGTTAGGTDTQYF	TGCGCCAGCAGCTCCGGGACTACCGCAGGGGGCACAGATACGCAGTATTTT